This TCR beta chain was sequenced during a study of blood T cells in healthy people across ages. Findings and limits, study-wide: CMV status of donors was not determined, possibly confounding expanded clonotype changes. There were more naive CD4+ cells and higher diversity in long-lived donors than in aged donors.

Donors were healthy Caucasian individuals from Russia aged roughly 6 to 90. Each sample gave at least 6.5 million isolated PBMCs. Primed by a sample-barcoded 5' primer and a J-beta primer mix, a second PCR proceeded for about 7 to 11 cycles. TCRdb processed the 5' RACE reads anew with MiXCR; each CDR3 protein has one entry. The top ten hold 17% of the sample, which has around 900,000 distinct CDR3 sequences, more than 25% seen once. Comments on this clonotype: What it binds is not known. A read error may be the cause here, since a much bigger clone is one base away.

V lost 8 bases and J 4 bases, leaving 8 bases between the germline ends. This CDR3 spans 11 amino acids. The germline V gene has CDR1 MNHEY and CDR2 SVGAGI. Input material: blood. The chain has TRBV6-5 and TRBJ1-1; D possibly corresponds to TRBD1 (6 bases). This TCR came from an elderly woman in good health. This CDR3 reads CASVGATEAFF. DNA for the CDR3: TGTGCCAGCGTGGGGGCCACTGAAGCTTTCTTT.